These T cell receptor beta chains were read from a single sample in a study of memory CD4+ T cells and cytomegalovirus serostatus. Data came from immunoSEQ multiplex PCR; TCRdb stores just in-frame clones and leaves some out. The table records more than 45,000 clones, roughly 81% of them present only once. Sample: memory CD4+ T cells from blood. The receptors were sampled from an adult in good health and CMV-seronegative. CDR3s include the opening cysteine and the closing phenylalanine or tryptophan. The order of the fields is CDR3 protein, CDR3 DNA, D gene, V gene, clone size, J gene. D genes are given only for firm matches. Expanded clones get a size class; other rows say once, few or many, or leave the size out.

CASGPGHQNTEAFF,TGTGCCAGCGGACCCGGACACCAGAACACTGAAGCTTTCTTT,NA,TRBV9,NA,TRBJ1-1
CATQGSNEQFF,TGTGCCACCCAGGGGAGCAATGAGCAGTTCTTC,NA,TRBV2,few,TRBJ2-1
CASSLGRPPAKLFF,TGTGCCAGCAGCTTAGGAAGGCCGCCTGCAAAACTGTTTTTT,NA,TRBV7-2,few,TRBJ1-4
CSVTRNEQFF,TGCAGCGTTACAAGGAATGAGCAGTTCTTC,NA,TRBV29-1,NA,TRBJ2-1
CASSQETQGYNEQFF,TGTGCCAGCAGCCAAGAGACACAGGGTTACAATGAGCAGTTCTTC,NA,TRBV4-2,NA,TRBJ2-1
CASSARRGFYNEQFF,TGTGCCAGCAGTGCCAGACGGGGTTTCTACAATGAGCAGTTCTTC,NA,TRBV25-1,NA,TRBJ2-1
CASSYGVAGGEQYF,TGTGCCAGCAGTTATGGAGTAGCGGGAGGCGAGCAGTACTTC,TRBD2,TRBV6-5,NA,TRBJ2-7
CASSTGQHLTYEQYF,TGTGCCAGTAGTACTGGACAGCACCTAACCTACGAGCAGTACTTC,NA,TRBV19,NA,TRBJ2-7
CASSPGQVSNEQYF,TGTGCCAGCAGTCCCGGACAGGTTTCCAACGAGCAGTACTTC,TRBD1,TRBV6-5,NA,TRBJ2-7
CSPTAGLAGADTQYF,TGCAGCCCCACGGCGGGACTAGCGGGCGCAGATACGCAGTATTTT,TRBD2,TRBV29-1,once,TRBJ2-3
CASSLQGAGTQYF,TGCGCCAGCAGCTTGCAGGGAGCAGGGACCCAGTACTTC,NA,TRBV5-1,once,TRBJ2-5
CASSLREKLFF,TGTGCCAGCAGTTTGAGAGAAAAACTGTTTTTT,NA,TRBV28,NA,TRBJ1-4
CASSIVGNAKNIQYF,TGTGCCAGTAGTATAGTTGGGAATGCCAAAAACATTCAGTACTTC,NA,TRBV19,NA,TRBJ2-4
CASSEALQAYGYTF,TGTGCCAGCAGTGAAGCGCTGCAGGCCTATGGCTACACCTTC,NA,TRBV6-1,NA,TRBJ1-2
CASSSLPGLAGGPGDTQYF,TGTGCCAGCAGCTCTCTCCCGGGACTAGCGGGAGGGCCGGGAGATACGCAGTATTTT,TRBD2,TRBV7-3,NA,TRBJ2-3
CATSNQYGAYGYTF,TGTGCCACCAGCAACCAGTACGGGGCCTATGGCTACACCTTC,NA,TRBV15,NA,TRBJ1-2
CASSGSRQGEKLFF,TGTGCCAGCAGTGGATCCCGACAGGGTGAAAAACTGTTTTTT,TRBD1,TRBV28,NA,TRBJ1-4
CASSDYEGWEQFF,TGTGCCAGCAGTGACTATGAAGGGTGGGAGCAGTTCTTC,NA,TRBV6-4,once,TRBJ2-1
CASSSRGGLYEQYF,TGCGCCAGCAGCTCAAGGGGGGGCTTATACGAGCAGTACTTC,NA,TRBV5-1,NA,TRBJ2-7
CASSQDSGYQETQYF,TGCGCCAGCAGCCAAGATAGCGGGTACCAAGAGACCCAGTACTTC,TRBD2,TRBV4-3,NA,TRBJ2-5